The T cell receptor (beta chain) described here comes from a study of blood T cells in healthy people across ages. Peripheral blood from each donor was collected in a volume of 9.5 to 10 milliliters. Germline V gives CDR1 DFQATT, CDR2 SNEGSKA (reference sequence). Trimming left V 0 bases short and J 2 bases short, with 14 bases between. The CDR3 is 15 amino acids. Next came a second PCR, run for about 7 to 11 cycles, which used a sample-barcoded 5' primer along with a J-beta primer mix. Each TCR beta cDNA got a 12-nucleotide random molecular identifier. Researchers report that each sample yielded at least 3 million CDR3-containing paired-end reads. TCRdb ran MiXCR on the 5' RACE reads and lists one entry per CDR3 protein. The sample consists of more than 1 million distinct CDR3 sequences, around 43% of them appearing once.

The TCR comes from an older woman in good health. The chain joins TRBV20-1 to TRBJ2-7, with D perhaps matching TRBD2 (5 bases). The sequenced sample consisted of blood. The CDR3 bases are TGCAGTGCTAGAGACCGTGAGGGAGACCCCTACGAGCAGTACTTC. Amino acids: CSARDREGDPYEQYF.